This T cell receptor beta chain came from a study of cytomegalovirus exposure and HLA in healthy donors. Findings of the study overall: In a later analysis, first-cohort TCR clusters were found to tend to co-occur in the 90 to 150 validation repertoires. Most TCR sequences proved rare, with some public TCRs found in many donors.

Separate from the approximately 700-subject first cohort was the roughly 130-subject validation cohort, to which the donors belonged. Produced via immunoSEQ multiplex PCR; TCRdb's table is partial and in-frame only. The data hold over 100,000 clones, with over 75% observed a single time. The junction had 5 bases not matched to a gene; V was cut back by 5 bases and J by 3 bases. The CDR3 loop spans 14 amino acids. Germline loops: CDR1 SGHVS, CDR2 FNYEAQ. With respect to this clone: Antigen unknown.

The sequence was collected from a young woman in good health and CMV-seropositive. This chain joins TRBV7-6 and TRBJ2-5; 8 nucleotides agree with TRBD1. Input material: PBMCs. As DNA, the CDR3 is TGTGCCAGCAGCGTAGAGACAGGGGAAGAGACCCAGTACTTC. Its protein product is CASSVETGEETQYF.